Listed below are T cell receptor beta chains from one sample, sequenced in a study of cytomegalovirus exposure and HLA in healthy donors. Assay: immunoSEQ multiplex PCR; the TCRdb copy retains only in-frame clones and omits some. The sample consists of 250,000 to 300,000 clones, 80% to 90% of them appearing once. The sequenced material came from PBMCs. The receptors were gathered from a woman between 18 and 29 years old in good health and CMV-seronegative. Both conserved end residues are trimmed from each CDR3.

J gene: TRBJ1-2
V gene: TRBV4-2
CDR3 protein: ASSQGSTGDPVYGYT

J gene: TRBJ2-7
V gene: TRBV27
CDR3 protein: ASSRDRGSPSSYEQY

J gene: TRBJ2-4
V gene: TRBV6-1
CDR3 protein: ASSEATSLAKNIQY

J gene: TRBJ1-2
V gene: TRBV27
CDR3 protein: ASSFTLAGNYGYT

J gene: TRBJ2-5
V gene: TRBV5-1
CDR3 protein: ASSLTGEYQETQY

J gene: TRBJ2-2
V gene: TRBV4-3
CDR3 protein: ASSQETGRNTGELF

J gene: TRBJ1-5
V gene: TRBV5-8
CDR3 protein: ASSWGQGSNQPQH

J gene: TRBJ1-4
V gene: TRBV5-6
CDR3 protein: ASSVPTGEKLF

J gene: TRBJ2-2
V gene: TRBV4-3
CDR3 protein: ASSQDRVNTGELF

J gene: TRBJ2-7
V gene: TRBV18
CDR3 protein: ASSPYGGGAYEQY

J gene: TRBJ1-2
V gene: TRBV6-5
CDR3 protein: ASSLGQGAEDYGYT

J gene: TRBJ1-1
V gene: TRBV4-1
CDR3 protein: ASSLLGLMNTEAF